The rows below give T cell receptor beta chains drawn from one sample of a study of T cell clonotyping in hematopoietic cell transplantation. Profiling relied on immunoSEQ multiplex PCR, and the TCRdb table lists in-frame clones only, not all of them. The table includes about 41,000 clones, 85% detected once. The source was peripheral blood mononuclear cells, collected before stem cell transplant. Source of these receptors: a man aged 60-69 years with acute myeloid leukemia. Some clones in this sample may be carry-over from other donors' samples. Both conserved end residues are part of each CDR3. Fields, in order: J gene, D gene, clone size, V gene, CDR3 DNA, CDR3 protein. A D gene is named only where the DNA matches it firmly. Some rows mark clone size as missing; the rest say once, few, many or name a class of expanded clone.

j_gene: TRBJ2-7
d_gene: TRBD1
abundance: .
v_gene: TRBV5-1
CDR3nt: TGCGCCAGCAGCTTCGGACAGGGGCTGGACGAGCAGTACTTC
CDR3aa: CASSFGQGLDEQYF

j_gene: TRBJ1-2
d_gene: .
abundance: .
v_gene: TRBV30
CDR3nt: TGTGCCTGCCAACCCCGCAGCTATGGCTACACCTTC
CDR3aa: CACQPRSYGYTF

j_gene: TRBJ1-1
d_gene: .
abundance: .
v_gene: TRBV7-6
CDR3nt: TGTGCCAGCAGCTTAGCGGGACGGAACACTGAAGCTTTCTTT
CDR3aa: CASSLAGRNTEAFF

j_gene: TRBJ1-4
d_gene: .
abundance: .
v_gene: TRBV7-7
CDR3nt: TGTGCTAGCAGCTTAGGGCTTAATGAAAAACTGTTTTTT
CDR3aa: CASSLGLNEKLFF

j_gene: TRBJ1-6
d_gene: TRBD1
abundance: .
v_gene: TRBV27
CDR3nt: TGTGCCAGCAGACTCCCGGGACAGGGAAATTCACCCCTCCACTTT
CDR3aa: CASRLPGQGNSPLHF

j_gene: TRBJ1-6
d_gene: .
abundance: .
v_gene: TRBV6-1
CDR3nt: TGTGCCAGCAGTGAAATGGTCAGGGTCTGGTCACCCCTCCACTTT
CDR3aa: CASSEMVRVWSPLHF

j_gene: TRBJ1-2
d_gene: .
abundance: .
v_gene: TRBV9
CDR3nt: TGTGCCAGCAGCTTCGGTGGCAGCTATGGCTACACCTTC
CDR3aa: CASSFGGSYGYTF

j_gene: TRBJ1-5
d_gene: .
abundance: .
v_gene: TRBV19
CDR3nt: TGTGCCAGTAGTCGGTCATGGGCTGGGGACCCCCAGCATTTT
CDR3aa: CASSRSWAGDPQHF

j_gene: TRBJ1-1
d_gene: TRBD1
abundance: once
v_gene: TRBV6-1
CDR3nt: TGTGCCAGCAGTGTCGACAGGGGAAGGACTGAAGCTTTCTTT
CDR3aa: CASSVDRGRTEAFF

j_gene: TRBJ2-7
d_gene: .
abundance: .
v_gene: TRBV7-9
CDR3nt: TGTGCCAGCAGTCCGAGGGGCAGGACTGAGCAGTACTTC
CDR3aa: CASSPRGRTEQYF

j_gene: TRBJ2-3
d_gene: .
abundance: .
v_gene: TRBV5-1
CDR3nt: TGCGCCAGCAGCTCGCGGGACGGAACTAGCACAGATACGCAGTATTTT
CDR3aa: CASSSRDGTSTDTQYF

j_gene: TRBJ1-5
d_gene: TRBD1
abundance: once
v_gene: TRBV27
CDR3nt: TGTGCCAGCAGCCATCCGGGACAGGGGGATAGCAATCAGCCCCAGCATTTT
CDR3aa: CASSHPGQGDSNQPQHF

j_gene: TRBJ2-3
d_gene: TRBD2
abundance: .
v_gene: TRBV4-2
CDR3nt: TGTGCCAGCAGCCCCCTAGCGGGGGTAACAGATACGCAGTATTTT
CDR3aa: CASSPLAGVTDTQYF

j_gene: TRBJ2-3
d_gene: TRBD2
abundance: .
v_gene: TRBV7-3
CDR3nt: TGTGCCAGCAGCCCGAGGACTAGCGGGGCAGATACGCAGTATTTT
CDR3aa: CASSPRTSGADTQYF

j_gene: TRBJ1-2
d_gene: TRBD1
abundance: .
v_gene: TRBV19
CDR3nt: TGTGCCAGTAGTCCCGTCGGACAGGGGGCGCGAAACTATGGCTACACCTTC
CDR3aa: CASSPVGQGARNYGYTF

j_gene: TRBJ2-6
d_gene: .
abundance: .
v_gene: TRBV27
CDR3nt: TGTGCCAGCAGTTTAGGGGGAGCAGGGGCCAACGTCCTGACTTTC
CDR3aa: CASSLGGAGANVLTF

j_gene: TRBJ2-4
d_gene: .
abundance: .
v_gene: TRBV6-6
CDR3nt: TGTGCCAGCAGTCCTTCACGGGGCAAAAACATTCAGTACTTC
CDR3aa: CASSPSRGKNIQYF

j_gene: TRBJ1-2
d_gene: .
abundance: .
v_gene: TRBV7-6
CDR3nt: TGTGCCAGCAGCTCTCCGTCCGCGGGGGGCTACACCTTC
CDR3aa: CASSSPSAGGYTF

j_gene: TRBJ1-1
d_gene: .
abundance: once
v_gene: TRBV29-1
CDR3nt: TGCAGCGTAGGGGATGGGCCGAAATGGTTGGCTTTCTTT
CDR3aa: CSVGDGPKWLAFF

j_gene: TRBJ2-1
d_gene: TRBD1
abundance: .
v_gene: TRBV19
CDR3nt: TGTGCCAGTAATACCCCAGGACAGGGTATTGAGCAGTTCTTC
CDR3aa: CASNTPGQGIEQFF

j_gene: TRBJ1-2
d_gene: .
abundance: .
v_gene: TRBV7-9
CDR3nt: TGTGCCAGCAGCTTAAAAGGAGGCTACACCTTC
CDR3aa: CASSLKGGYTF

j_gene: TRBJ1-6
d_gene: .
abundance: .
v_gene: TRBV4-3
CDR3nt: TGCGCCAGCAGCCGGGAAACCCCTTCGGTGAATAATTCACCCCTCCACTTT
CDR3aa: CASSRETPSVNNSPLHF

j_gene: TRBJ2-1
d_gene: TRBD2
abundance: .
v_gene: TRBV28
CDR3nt: TGTGCCAGCAGTAACGGACTAGCGGGGGACCCCTACAATGAGCAGTTCTTC
CDR3aa: CASSNGLAGDPYNEQFF

j_gene: TRBJ2-6
d_gene: .
abundance: .
v_gene: TRBV19
CDR3nt: TGTGCCAGTAGTTGGGCCTCTGGGGCCAACGTCCTGACTTTC
CDR3aa: CASSWASGANVLTF

j_gene: TRBJ1-2
d_gene: .
abundance: .
v_gene: TRBV25-1
CDR3nt: TGTGCCAGCAGTGGTTCGTCGTCCGGACGTCGATATGGCTACACCTTC
CDR3aa: CASSGSSSGRRYGYTF

j_gene: TRBJ1-2
d_gene: .
abundance: .
v_gene: TRBV7-9
CDR3nt: TGTGCCAGCAGCTTAGGCAGCTCCTCGGACGGCTACACCTTC
CDR3aa: CASSLGSSSDGYTF

j_gene: TRBJ2-5
d_gene: .
abundance: .
v_gene: TRBV5-1
CDR3nt: TGCGCCAGCAGCCCGGGGGGCCGGGTCGAGACCCAGTACTTC
CDR3aa: CASSPGGRVETQYF

j_gene: TRBJ1-4
d_gene: TRBD1
abundance: once
v_gene: TRBV2
CDR3nt: TGTGCCAGCAGGCTAAGCGGGACAGATAATGAAAAACTGTTTTTT
CDR3aa: CASRLSGTDNEKLFF

j_gene: TRBJ2-1
d_gene: .
abundance: few
v_gene: TRBV6-1
CDR3nt: TGTGCCAGCAACCCTGAAGGGGGAGTCAATGAGCAGTTCTTC
CDR3aa: CASNPEGGVNEQFF

j_gene: TRBJ1-2
d_gene: .
abundance: .
v_gene: TRBV7-9
CDR3nt: TGTGCCAGCAGCCTGGGACTCGATTATGGCTACACCTTC
CDR3aa: CASSLGLDYGYTF

j_gene: TRBJ2-2
d_gene: TRBD2
abundance: .
v_gene: TRBV5-1
CDR3nt: TGCGCCAGCAGCCCGGCGGGACTAGCGGGGATGGGCACCGGGGAGCTGTTTTTT
CDR3aa: CASSPAGLAGMGTGELFF

j_gene: TRBJ1-5
d_gene: TRBD1
abundance: once
v_gene: TRBV7-8
CDR3nt: TGTGCCAGCAGCTTAACAGGGGGGTTTAATCAGCCCCAGCATTTT
CDR3aa: CASSLTGGFNQPQHF

j_gene: TRBJ2-7
d_gene: TRBD1
abundance: .
v_gene: TRBV28
CDR3nt: TGTGCCAGCAGTTCGGGACAGCCGACGGGGCAGTACTTC
CDR3aa: CASSSGQPTGQYF

j_gene: TRBJ1-5
d_gene: .
abundance: .
v_gene: TRBV27
CDR3nt: TGTGCCAGCAGTTTATCAGGTAGACAGCCCCAGCATTTT
CDR3aa: CASSLSGRQPQHF

j_gene: TRBJ2-7
d_gene: .
abundance: .
v_gene: TRBV4-1
CDR3nt: TGCGCCAGCAGCCAAGCAAGGGGGACCTACGAGCAGTACTTC
CDR3aa: CASSQARGTYEQYF

j_gene: TRBJ2-7
d_gene: .
abundance: .
v_gene: TRBV7-2
CDR3nt: TGTGCCAGCAGCCCGAGTAGTACAGGACCCTTCTACGAGCAGTACTTC
CDR3aa: CASSPSSTGPFYEQYF

j_gene: TRBJ2-1
d_gene: TRBD1
abundance: .
v_gene: TRBV4-1
CDR3nt: TGCGCCAGCAGCCAAGATATGCATTGGGTACAGGGGGCTAGAAATGAGCAGTTCTTC
CDR3aa: CASSQDMHWVQGARNEQFF

j_gene: TRBJ2-5
d_gene: .
abundance: .
v_gene: TRBV15
CDR3nt: TGTGCCACCAGAAACCTTCGTGGTCAAGAGACCCAGTACTTC
CDR3aa: CATRNLRGQETQYF

j_gene: TRBJ2-1
d_gene: .
abundance: .
v_gene: TRBV27
CDR3nt: TGTGCCAGCAGTTTCTCCTCCTACAATGAGCAGTTCTTC
CDR3aa: CASSFSSYNEQFF